One and the same sample provided the 27 T cell receptor beta chains below, sequenced in a study of cytomegalovirus exposure and HLA in healthy donors. PCR employed 60 Vbeta and 13 Jbeta primers. The protocol was immunoSEQ multiplex PCR, while the TCRdb copy is restricted to in-frame clones and leaves out a portion. In the table there are roughly 150,000 clones, about 85% of which are singletons. Specimen: PBMCs. The receptor set was obtained from a boy between 2 and 10 years old in good health and CMV-seronegative.

The V gene is TRBV6-6, the J gene TRBJ1-4, with a weak D call TRBD1 (5 bases). Germline CDR1 reads MNHNY; CDR2 reads SVGAGI (reference sequence). V was cut by 6 bases and J by 3 bases, with 11 bases left in between. The CDR3 totals 14 residues. This CDR3 is CASSFGGPNEKLFF. As DNA, the CDR3 is TGTGCCAGCAGCTTCGGGGGACCTAATGAAAAACTGTTTTTT.

The chain carries TRBV6-1 and TRBJ2-1; 7 bases align to TRBD2. The germline V gene has CDR1 MNHNS and CDR2 SASEGT. Trimming took 8 bases from V and 6 from J; bases not matched to a gene: 10. The length of the CDR3 is 14 residues. The CDR3 region is CASQPGGFSNEQFF. CDR3 sequence (DNA): TGTGCCAGCCAACCGGGAGGCTTTTCCAATGAGCAGTTCTTC.

The V gene is TRBV28, the J gene TRBJ1-4; D not resolved. The CDR3 runs 14 residues. Germline CDR1 reads MDHEN; CDR2 reads SYDVKM. With 10 bases removed from V and 7 bases from J, the gap between germline ends came to 19 bases. This CDR3 is CATLLGRLGEKLFF. For the CDR3, the DNA is TGTGCCACCCTCCTGGGGAGGCTAGGTGAAAAACTGTTTTTT.

The V call is TRBV7-8, the J call TRBJ1-5, with D possibly TRBD1 on 5 matching bases. V was shortened by 2 bases and J by 4 bases, with 9 bases between the two germline ends. From germline, CDR1 is SGHVS and CDR2 FQNEAQ. The length of the CDR3 is 14 residues. The DNA for the CDR3 is TGTGCCAGCAGCTTACAGGGTTTGAATCAGCCCCAGCATTTT. It codes for CASSLQGLNQPQHF.

The V and J genes are TRBV13 and TRBJ2-7; D possibly corresponds to TRBD2 (5 bases). The CDR3 extends over 13 amino acids. CDR1 and CDR2 (germline): PRHDT, FYEKMQ (reference sequence). The V gene lost 8 bases and the J gene lost 3 bases, with 14 bases spanning the gap. The DNA for the CDR3 is TGTGCCAGCTCCGGGATAGAAGGCTACGAGCAGTACTTC. Its translation is CASSGIEGYEQYF. The full variable domain, its missing parts supplied by reference TRBV13 and TRBJ2-7, is AAGVIQSPRHLIKEKRETATLKCYPIPRHDTVYWYQQGPGQDPQFLISFYEKMQSDKGSIPDRFSAQQFSDYHSELNMSSLELGDSALYFCASSGIEGYEQYFGPGTRLTVT.

V usage is TRBV19 and J usage is TRBJ2-3; D may be TRBD1 (6 bases). This CDR3 has 15 amino acids. V gave up 3 bases and J gave up 0 bases, with 10 bases separating them. The germline V gene encodes CDR1 LNHDA and CDR2 SQIVND (reference sequence). The CDR3 sequence: CASSIMGASTDTQYF. Here the CDR3 DNA reads TGTGCCAGTAGTATTATGGGGGCTAGCACAGATACGCAGTATTTT.

This clone was seen just once. The V call is TRBV6-5, the J call TRBJ1-3; D may be TRBD1 (5 bases). CDR1 and CDR2 from the germline V gene are MNHEY and SVGAGI. V lost 4 bases to trimming and J lost 0 bases, with 10 bases between them. This CDR3 comprises 15 residues. The CDR3 region is CASSSTAHSGNTIYF. Written as DNA, the CDR3 is TGTGCCAGCAGTTCGACAGCGCACTCTGGAAACACCATATATTTT.

On this clone itself: At one boundary the junction diverges from the germline segment, which might be a read error. The V and J genes are TRBV28 and TRBJ1-1; TRBD1 might be the D (6 bases). The CDR3 totals 15 residues. From germline, CDR1 is MDHEN and CDR2 SYDVKM. The CDR3 region has the DNA TGTGCCTGCAGTCCCCAGGGGTCAGGAGACACTGAAGCTTTCTTT. This sequence encodes CACSPQGSGDTEAFF.

V and J are TRBV30 and TRBJ2-7, with 11 positions matching TRBD1. CDR3 length: 15 amino acids. Trimming at V came to 2 bases and at J to 3 bases, leaving 6 bases not matched to a gene. The V gene's germline CDR1 is GTSNPN and CDR2 SVGIG (reference sequence). The CDR3 DNA sequence: TGTGCCTGGAGTAGTGGACAGGGGGCCTTCTACGAGCAGTACGTC. It yields the protein CAWSSGQGAFYEQYV.

The chain employs TRBV7-8 and TRBJ2-7; 9 nucleotides align to TRBD2. The CDR3 consists of 17 residues. Germline V gene data show CDR1 as SGHVS and CDR2 as FQNEAQ. V lost 0 bases and J lost 3; bases outside the gene matches: 9. The CDR3 loop is CASSLAPPAGGFYEQYV. The DNA for the CDR3 is TGTGCCAGCAGCTTAGCCCCCCCAGCGGGGGGATTCTACGAGCAGTACGTC.

The gene calls are TRBV10-1 and TRBJ1-1, with 10 positions matching TRBD1. After removal of 6 bases from V and 7 bases from J, the junction contained 11 bases not matched to a gene. The CDR3 covers 15 residues. Per the germline V gene, CDR1 is WNHNN and CDR2 is SYGVQD (reference sequence). The DNA for the CDR3 is TGCGCCAGCAGCTCCGGGACAGGGGTTTTCGGTGAAGCTTTCTTT. Its protein is CASSSGTGVFGEAFF.

The gene calls are TRBV15 and TRBJ1-6, with unresolved D. CDR1 and CDR2 (germline): LNHNV, YYDKDF (reference sequence). The CDR3 covers 14 residues. V lost 3 bases to trimming and J lost 7 bases, with 10 bases between them. CDR3 in DNA: TGTGCCACCAGCAGTTCGGGTTACAATTCACCCCTCCACTTT. Its protein is CATSSSGYNSPLHF.

The chain is built from TRBV7-9 and TRBJ1-1, with a weak D call TRBD1 (6 bases). The CDR3 has 14 amino acids. The germline V gene encodes CDR1 SEHNR and CDR2 FQNEAQ (reference sequence). V was clipped by 1 base and J by 9 bases, with 15 bases between them. CDR3 in DNA: TGTGCCAGCAGCTTAGTCCCGGACAGTCAGCAAGCTTTCTTT. This encodes CASSLVPDSQQAFF.

The chain links TRBV6-1 to TRBJ2-7; 7 nucleotides line up with TRBD2. CDR1 is MNHNS, CDR2 SASEGT, per germline. J gave up 3 bases and V 4 bases, and 6 bases lay outside the gene matches. The CDR3 runs to 14 residues. The DNA of the CDR3 is TGTGCCAGCAGTGGACTAGCAGACCTCTACGAGCAGTACTTC. This encodes CASSGLADLYEQYF.

This chain joins TRBV6-5 and TRBJ2-5, with TRBD2 identical over 16 bases. Germline V CDR1 and CDR2: MNHEY, SVGAGI. The CDR3 loop spans 15 amino acids. V shed 6 bases and J 5 bases; nucleotides not matched to a gene: 3. The CDR3 sequence is CASRGLAGGPETQYF. Here the CDR3 DNA reads TGTGCCAGCAGGGGACTAGCGGGAGGGCCGGAGACCCAGTACTTC.

The chain links TRBV2 to TRBJ1-1; tentative D call: TRBD1 (6 bases). Trimming took off 5 bases at V and 7 bases at J, with 11 bases between the two ends. CDR1 is SNHLY and CDR2 is FYNNEI in the germline V gene. CDR3 size: 12 residues. The CDR3: CASSLDSYEAFF. The CDR3 DNA sequence: TGTGCCAGCAGTTTGGACAGCTATGAAGCTTTCTTT. Full variable domain (remainder filled in from reference TRBV2 and TRBJ1-1): EPEVTQTPSHQVTQMGQEVILRCVPISNHLYFYWYRQILGQKVEFLVSFYNNEISEKSEIFDDQFSVERPDGSNFTLKIRSTKLEDSAMYFCASSLDSYEAFFGQGTRLTVV.

The chain is built from TRBV30 and TRBJ1-1; D perhaps matches TRBD1 (5 bases). The CDR3 runs 13 residues. Trimming left V 4 bases short and J 2 bases short, with 11 bases between. Germline CDR1 and CDR2: GTSNPN and SVGIG (reference sequence). CDR3 bases: TGTGCCTGGACCGGGGGTTTTAACACTGAAGCTTTCTTT. This codes for CAWTGGFNTEAFF.

The chain couples TRBV5-1 to TRBJ2-7; 13 bases match TRBD2. CDR3 length equals 14 residues. The germline V gene encodes CDR1 SGHRS and CDR2 YFSETQ. With 0 bases clipped from V and 9 bases from J, the junction kept 3 bases outside the gene matches. DNA of the CDR3: TGCGCCAGCAGCTTGGGGACTAGCGGGGGAAGGCAGTACGTC. Its translation is CASSLGTSGGRQYV.

This clone occurred a few times. CDR3 nucleotide sequence: TGTGCCAGCAGCTCCCAAAGGGGGGGCAATCACTATGGCTACACCTTC. The encoded protein is CASSSQRGGNHYGYTF. This chain connects TRBV9 to TRBJ1-2, with a weak D call TRBD1 (6 bases). Trimming stripped 4 bases from V and 3 bases from J, with 19 bases between. Germline loops: CDR1 SGDLS, CDR2 YYNGEE. This CDR3 is 16 amino acids long.

This clone was seen more than once but under ten times. At one end the junction does not follow the germline gene, possibly because of a read error. The V call is TRBV6-1, the J call TRBJ2-5; D is perhaps TRBD1 (5 bases). Germline V CDR1 and CDR2: MNHNS, SASEGT. The CDR3 runs 11 residues. The CDR3 protein is CATGLLGTQYF. The CDR3 DNA reads as TGCGCAACAGGTCTGTTAGGGACCCAGTACTTC.

J is TRBJ2-7 and V is TRBV30; TRBD1 matches at 12 bases. The V segment lost 5 bases and the J segment 0 bases; nucleotides outside the gene matches: 2. From germline, CDR1 is GTSNPN and CDR2 SVGIG (reference sequence). This CDR3 region has 14 residues. The CDR3 region has the DNA TGTGCCTGGCGGGACAGGGGGCGCTCCTACGAGCAGTACTTC. Translation: CAWRDRGRSYEQYF.

The V gene is TRBV2, the J gene TRBJ1-2, with a possible D match to TRBD1 (5 bases). V was trimmed by 6 bases and J by 2 bases, leaving 16 bases between them. This CDR3 spans 15 amino acids. The germline gives CDR1 SNHLY, CDR2 FYNNEI. CDR3 in amino acids: CASSPLEGKNYGYTF. In DNA, the CDR3 is TGTGCCAGCAGCCCACTGGAGGGGAAGAACTATGGCTACACCTTC.

CDR3: CASSQGGTDKNIQYF. The CDR3 DNA sequence: TGTGCCAGCAGCCAAGGCGGGACGGATAAAAACATTCAGTACTTC. The chain is built from TRBV4-2 and TRBJ2-4, with D tentatively TRBD2 (6 bases). Germline loops: CDR1 LGHNA, CDR2 YNFKEQ. Trimming removed 1 base from V and 4 bases from J, with 11 bases in between. This CDR3 spans 15 amino acids.

J is TRBJ1-1 and V is TRBV7-9; TRBD1 matches at 8 bases. The J segment lost 1 base and the V segment lost 6 bases, leaving 7 bases of the junction unmatched. Germline V gives CDR1 SEHNR, CDR2 FQNEAQ (reference sequence). This CDR3 comprises 15 residues. This chain's CDR3 is CASRSDRGTNTEAFF. The CDR3 DNA reads TGTGCCAGCAGGAGCGACAGGGGCACGAACACTGAAGCTTTCTTT.

The chain has TRBV28 and TRBJ1-2; D is unresolved. The CDR3 is made up of 12 amino acids. The V end lost 8 bases, the J end lost 5 bases, and 12 bases lay between the germline ends. Germline assignment: CDR1 MDHEN and CDR2 SYDVKM. The CDR3 bases are TGTGCCAGCCTCGAGAGGCAGTATGGCTACACCTTC. Encoded protein: CASLERQYGYTF.

This chain links TRBV5-1 with TRBJ2-1, with D perhaps TRBD1 (5 bases). Looked up from germline, CDR1 is SGHRS and CDR2 is YFSETQ. V dropped 4 bases and J dropped 0 bases, with 8 bases sitting between them. The CDR3 totals 14 residues. The CDR3 region is CASSPGASYNEQFF. The CDR3 nucleotides read TGCGCCAGCAGCCCTGGGGCCTCCTACAATGAGCAGTTCTTC.

The V call is TRBV28, the J call TRBJ1-2; D is uncertain. The germline gives CDR1 MDHEN, CDR2 SYDVKM. V was shortened by 3 bases and J by 3 bases, with 14 bases between the two germline ends. The CDR3 has 15 amino acids. The CDR3 is CASSLSTQTYYGYTF. In nucleotides, the CDR3 is TGTGCCAGCAGTTTGTCGACACAGACCTACTATGGCTACACCTTC.